The 11 T cell receptor beta chains in this list originate from one sample, sequenced in a study of PD-1 blockade in classical Hodgkin lymphoma. All patients relapsed after autologous stem cell transplantation, and brentuximab vedotin exposure varied. Sequencing used immunoSEQ multiplex PCR; TCRdb keeps in-frame clones, though not all of them. This repertoire shows some 32,000 clones, 65% to 90% found once; its top ten account for 30% to 35%. Sequences were derived from peripheral blood mononuclear cells (PBMCs), sampled at baseline. The origin of the receptors is a human donor with classical Hodgkin lymphoma.

V is TRBV27 and J is TRBJ1-3; 10 bases align to TRBD1. V lost 4 bases, J lost 8 bases, and 2 bases stayed unmatched. CDR1 is MNHEY and CDR2 is SMNVEV in the germline V gene (reference sequence). The length of the CDR3 is 13 residues. CDR3 amino acids: CASSSGQGDTIYF. The CDR3 DNA follows: TGTGCCAGCAGTTCTGGACAGGGGGACACCATATATTTT.

The V and J genes are TRBV7-9 and TRBJ1-1; D is possibly TRBD1 (6 bases). Trimming took off 1 base at V and 6 bases at J, with 9 bases between the two ends. CDR3 length: 13 residues. Germline V gene lookup returns CDR1 SEHNR and CDR2 FQNEAQ (reference sequence). The CDR3 DNA follows: TGTGCCAGCAGCTTAGTCGACAGGCCTGAAGCTTTCTTT. Protein sequence: CASSLVDRPEAFF.

The chain has TRBV6-5 and TRBJ1-5; no definite D call. V lost 4 bases and J 7 bases, leaving 8 bases between the germline ends. The CDR3 loop spans 12 amino acids. Germline V gene sequence: CDR1 MNHEY, CDR2 SVGAGI. The CDR3 sequence is CASSSPGQPQHF. CDR3 DNA sequence: TGTGCCAGCAGTTCCCCCGGACAGCCCCAGCATTTT.

The V call is TRBV7-2, the J call TRBJ1-6; tentative D call: TRBD1 (5 bases). This CDR3 contains 15 residues. Germline CDR1 reads SGHTA; CDR2 reads FQGNSA. The V gene lost 1 base and the J gene lost 6 bases, with 10 bases spanning the gap. The CDR3 is CASSLVAGTNSPLHF. The CDR3, as DNA: TGTGCCAGCAGCTTAGTTGCAGGGACTAATTCACCCCTCCACTTT.

The chain is built from TRBV19 and TRBJ2-3, with D perhaps TRBD2 (6 bases). Trimming removed 6 bases from V and 1 base from J, with 17 bases in between. CDR1 is LNHDA and CDR2 is SQIVND in the germline V gene (reference sequence). The CDR3 consists of 16 residues. The DNA of the CDR3 is TGTGCCAGTAGGACGGAGGAGGGTGTGGGCACAGATACGCAGTATTTT. This encodes CASRTEEGVGTDTQYF.

As regards this clone: One end of the junction varies from germline; a read error may be responsible. The same CDR3 also results from other DNA sequences found in this sample. This chain connects TRBV7-2 to TRBJ1-5; D is unclear. This CDR3 comprises 15 residues. Germline V gives CDR1 SGHTA, CDR2 FQGNSA. The CDR3: CASSSRVAGNQPQHF. For the CDR3, the DNA is TGTGCCAGCAGTTCAAGGGTCGCGGGCAATCAGCCACAGCATTTT.

The rearrangement links TRBV7-2 to TRBJ2-7; maybe TRBD1 (5 bases). Germline assignment: CDR1 SGHTA and CDR2 FQGNSA. Trimming cost V 5 bases and J 3 bases, with 14 bases left between them. The CDR3 length is 14 residues. The CDR3 spells CASSPGRAFYEQYF. CDR3 DNA sequence: TGTGCCAGCAGCCCCGGCAGGGCTTTCTACGAGCAGTACTTC.

This rearrangement joins TRBV29-1 to TRBJ2-7; the match to TRBD1 covers 10 bases. J gave up 5 bases and V 6 bases, and 4 bases lay outside the gene matches. This CDR3 has 12 residues. Germline lookup yields CDR1 SQVTM and CDR2 ANQGSEA. CDR3 amino acids: CSVGGQGDEQYF. The CDR3 nucleotides read TGCAGCGTCGGAGGACAGGGGGACGAGCAGTACTTC.

This clone was detected only a few times. The rearrangement joins TRBV5-1 to TRBJ1-2, with 8 positions matching TRBD1. V shed 4 bases, J shed 1 base, and the junction held 6 bases outside the gene matches. The CDR3 length is 15 residues. Germline assignment: CDR1 SGHRS and CDR2 YFSETQ. This CDR3 is CASSPLQGGNYGYTF. As DNA, the CDR3 is TGCGCCAGCAGCCCGCTACAGGGGGGTAACTATGGCTACACCTTC. Complete variable domain (other parts from reference TRBV5-1 and TRBJ1-2): KAGVTQTPRYLIKTRGQQVTLSCSPISGHRSVSWYQQTPGQGLQFLFEYFSETQRNKGNFPGRFSGRQFSNSRSEMNVSTLELGDSALYLCASSPLQGGNYGYTFGSGTRLTVV.

The chain joins TRBV28 to TRBJ1-2, with D unresolved. The CDR3 has 12 residues. V lost 1 base and J 7 bases, leaving 7 bases between the germline ends. CDR1 is MDHEN, CDR2 SYDVKM, per germline. The CDR3: CASSLSWPGYTF. In DNA form, the CDR3 reads TGTGCCAGCAGTTTATCCTGGCCTGGCTACACCTTC.

The chain links TRBV5-1 to TRBJ2-1; no clear D gene. Germline CDR1 SGHRS, CDR2 YFSETQ. The CDR3 sequence is 13 residues long. The V end was cut by 6 bases, the J end by 5 bases, with 12 bases between. The CDR3 is CASKHTRDNEQFF. In DNA form, the CDR3 reads TGCGCCAGCAAGCACACCCGGGACAATGAGCAGTTCTTC.